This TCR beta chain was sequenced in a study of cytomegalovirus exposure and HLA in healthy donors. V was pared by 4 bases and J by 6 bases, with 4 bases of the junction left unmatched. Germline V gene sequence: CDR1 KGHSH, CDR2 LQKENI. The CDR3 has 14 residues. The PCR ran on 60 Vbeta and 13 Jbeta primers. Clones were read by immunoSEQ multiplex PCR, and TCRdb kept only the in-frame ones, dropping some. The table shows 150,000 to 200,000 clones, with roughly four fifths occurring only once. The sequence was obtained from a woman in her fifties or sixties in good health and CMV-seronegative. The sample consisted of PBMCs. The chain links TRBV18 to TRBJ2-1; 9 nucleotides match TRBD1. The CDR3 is CASSRQGGTNEQFF. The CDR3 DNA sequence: TGTGCCAGCTCACGACAGGGGGGGACCAATGAGCAGTTCTTC.